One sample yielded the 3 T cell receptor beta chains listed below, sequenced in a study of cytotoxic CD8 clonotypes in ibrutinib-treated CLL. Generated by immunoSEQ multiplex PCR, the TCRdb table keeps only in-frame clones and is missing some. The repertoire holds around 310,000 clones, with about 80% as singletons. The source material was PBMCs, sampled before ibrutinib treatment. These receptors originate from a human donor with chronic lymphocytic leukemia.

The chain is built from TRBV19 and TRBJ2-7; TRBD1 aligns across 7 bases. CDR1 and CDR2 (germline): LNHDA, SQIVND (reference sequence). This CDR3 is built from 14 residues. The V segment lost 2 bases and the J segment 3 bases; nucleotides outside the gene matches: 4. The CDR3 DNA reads TGTGCCAGTAGTATAACGGACAGGAGCTACGAGCAGTACTTC. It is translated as CASSITDRSYEQYF.

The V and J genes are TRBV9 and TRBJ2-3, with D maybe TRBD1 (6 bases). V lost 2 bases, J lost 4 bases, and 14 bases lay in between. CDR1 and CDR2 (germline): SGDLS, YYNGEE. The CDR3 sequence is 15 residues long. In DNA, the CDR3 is TGTGCCAGCAGCGTCTACGGCAGGGGTTCAGATACGCAGTATTTT. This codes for CASSVYGRGSDTQYF.

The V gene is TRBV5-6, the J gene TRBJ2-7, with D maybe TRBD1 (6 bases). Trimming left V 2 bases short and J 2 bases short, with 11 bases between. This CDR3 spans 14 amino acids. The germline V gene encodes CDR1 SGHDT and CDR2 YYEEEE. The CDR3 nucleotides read TGTGCCAGCAGCTTTGATCAGGGGCCCTACGAGCAGTACTTC. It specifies CASSFDQGPYEQYF.